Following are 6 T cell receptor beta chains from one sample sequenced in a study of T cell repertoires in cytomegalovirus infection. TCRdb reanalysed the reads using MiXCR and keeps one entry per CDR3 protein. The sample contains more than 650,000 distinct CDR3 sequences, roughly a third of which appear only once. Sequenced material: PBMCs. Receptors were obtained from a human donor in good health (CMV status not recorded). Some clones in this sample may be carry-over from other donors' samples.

The CDR3 DNA is TGTGCCAGTAGTATTGGGACAGGGGATCCTGGCTACACCTTC. It specifies CASSIGTGDPGYTF. The rearrangement uses TRBV19 and TRBJ1-2; 10 nucleotides match TRBD1. Germline trimming cut 3 bases from V and 7 bases from J; bases unmatched to any gene: 5. The CDR3 is made up of 14 amino acids. CDR1 and CDR2 from the germline V gene are LNHDA and SQIVND (reference sequence). Based on the CDR3 plus reference TRBV19 and TRBJ1-2, the full variable domain is DGGITQSPKYLFRKEGQNVTLSCEQNLNHDAMYWYRQDPGQGLRLIYYSQIVNDFQKGDIAEGYSVSREKKESFPLTVTSAQKNPTAFYLCASSIGTGDPGYTFGSGTRLTVV.

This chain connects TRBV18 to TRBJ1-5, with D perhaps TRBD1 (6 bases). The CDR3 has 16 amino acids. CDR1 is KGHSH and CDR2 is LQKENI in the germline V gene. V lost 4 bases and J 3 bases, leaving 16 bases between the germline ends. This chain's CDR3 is CASSRGQGVVNQPQHF. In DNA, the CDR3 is TGTGCCAGCTCACGGGGGCAGGGCGTCGTCAATCAGCCCCAGCATTTT.

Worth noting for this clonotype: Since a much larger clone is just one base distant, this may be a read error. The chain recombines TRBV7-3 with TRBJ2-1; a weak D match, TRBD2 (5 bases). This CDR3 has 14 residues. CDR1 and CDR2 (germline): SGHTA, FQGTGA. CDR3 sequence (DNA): TGTTCCAGCAGCCTCCAGAGGGCGGCTGATGAGCAGTTCTTC. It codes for CSSSLQRAADEQFF.

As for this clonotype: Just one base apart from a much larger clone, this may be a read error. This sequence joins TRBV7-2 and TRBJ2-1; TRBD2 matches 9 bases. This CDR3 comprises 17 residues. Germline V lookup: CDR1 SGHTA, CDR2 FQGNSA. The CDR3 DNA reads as TGTGCCAGCAGCTTAAGAGGGCTAGGAGCGGGAGGCGATGAGCCGTTCTTC. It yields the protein CASSLRGLGAGGDEPFF.

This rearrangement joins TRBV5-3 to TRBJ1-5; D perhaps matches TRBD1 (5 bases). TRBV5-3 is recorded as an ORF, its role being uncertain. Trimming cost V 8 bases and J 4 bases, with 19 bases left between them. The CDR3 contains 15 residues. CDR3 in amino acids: CASSSSPGGNQPQHF. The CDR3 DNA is TGTGCCAGCAGCAGTTCACCGGGGGGTAATCAGCCCCAGCATTTT.

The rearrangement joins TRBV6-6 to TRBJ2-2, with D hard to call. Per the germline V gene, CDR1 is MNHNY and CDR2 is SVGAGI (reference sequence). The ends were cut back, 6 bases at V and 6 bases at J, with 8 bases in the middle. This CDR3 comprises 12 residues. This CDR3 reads CASRIIAGELFF. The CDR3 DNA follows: TGTGCCAGCAGGATCATAGCCGGGGAGCTGTTTTTT.